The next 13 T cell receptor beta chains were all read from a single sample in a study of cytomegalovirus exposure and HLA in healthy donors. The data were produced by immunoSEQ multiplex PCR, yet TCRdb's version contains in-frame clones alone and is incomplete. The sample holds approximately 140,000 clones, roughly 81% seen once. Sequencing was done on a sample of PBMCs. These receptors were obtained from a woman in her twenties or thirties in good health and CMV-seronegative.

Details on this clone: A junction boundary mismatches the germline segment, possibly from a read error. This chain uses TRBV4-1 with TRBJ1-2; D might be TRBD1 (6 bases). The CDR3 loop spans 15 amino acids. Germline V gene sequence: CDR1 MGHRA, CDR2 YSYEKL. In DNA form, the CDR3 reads TGCGTCAGCAGCCACCAACGACAGGTCCCATATGGCTACACCTTC. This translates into CVSSHQRQVPYGYTF.

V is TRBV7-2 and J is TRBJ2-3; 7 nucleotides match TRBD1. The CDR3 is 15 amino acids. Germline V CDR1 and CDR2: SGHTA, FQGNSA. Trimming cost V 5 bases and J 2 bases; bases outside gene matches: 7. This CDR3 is CASSHDRAITDTQYF. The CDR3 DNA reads TGTGCCAGCAGCCATGACAGGGCCATCACAGATACGCAGTATTTT.

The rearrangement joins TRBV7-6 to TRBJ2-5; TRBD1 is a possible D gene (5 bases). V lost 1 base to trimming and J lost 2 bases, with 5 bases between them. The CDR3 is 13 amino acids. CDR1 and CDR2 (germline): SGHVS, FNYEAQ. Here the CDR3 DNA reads TGTGCCAGCAGCTTAGGGACACAAGAGACCCAGTACTTC. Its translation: CASSLGTQETQYF. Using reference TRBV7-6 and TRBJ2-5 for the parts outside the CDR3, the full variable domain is GAGVSQSPRYKVTKRGQDVALRCDPISGHVSLYWYRQALGQGPEFLTYFNYEAQQDKSGLPNDRFSAERPEGSISTLTIQRTEQRDSAMYRCASSLGTQETQYFGPGTRLLVL.

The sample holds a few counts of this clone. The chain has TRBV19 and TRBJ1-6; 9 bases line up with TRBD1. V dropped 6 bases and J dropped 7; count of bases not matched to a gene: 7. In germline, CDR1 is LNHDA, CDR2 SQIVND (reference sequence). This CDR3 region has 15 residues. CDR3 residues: CASRNRDRANSPLHF. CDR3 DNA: TGTGCCAGTAGAAACCGGGACAGGGCGAATTCACCCCTCCACTTT.

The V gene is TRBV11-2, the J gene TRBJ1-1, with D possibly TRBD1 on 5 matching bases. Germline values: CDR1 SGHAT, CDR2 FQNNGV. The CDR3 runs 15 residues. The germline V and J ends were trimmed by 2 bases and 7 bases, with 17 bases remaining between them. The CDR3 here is CASSLSAGGSFEAFF. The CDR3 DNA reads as TGTGCCAGCAGCTTATCCGCCGGGGGATCATTTGAAGCTTTCTTT.

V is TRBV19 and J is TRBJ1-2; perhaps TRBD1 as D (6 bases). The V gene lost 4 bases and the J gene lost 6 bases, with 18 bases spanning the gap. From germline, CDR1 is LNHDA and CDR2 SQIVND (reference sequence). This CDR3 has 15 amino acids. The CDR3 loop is CASSTRGQGIHGYTF. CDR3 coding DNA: TGTGCCAGTAGTACGAGGGGTCAGGGGATCCATGGCTACACCTTC.

In DNA, the CDR3 is TGCGCCAGCAGCCGAAGACAGGGTAGCGAGCAGTACTTC. This translates into CASSRRQGSEQYF. The J gene is TRBJ2-7, the V gene TRBV5-1, with TRBD1 identical over 7 bases. The trim removed 4 bases at V and 6 bases at J, leaving 7 bases unmatched. This CDR3 has 13 amino acids. Germline-derived CDR1 and CDR2 are SGHRS and YFSETQ. Based on the CDR3 plus reference TRBV5-1 and TRBJ2-7, the full variable domain is KAGVTQTPRYLIKTRGQQVTLSCSPISGHRSVSWYQQTPGQGLQFLFEYFSETQRNKGNFPGRFSGRQFSNSRSEMNVSTLELGDSALYLCASSRRQGSEQYFGPGTRLTVT.

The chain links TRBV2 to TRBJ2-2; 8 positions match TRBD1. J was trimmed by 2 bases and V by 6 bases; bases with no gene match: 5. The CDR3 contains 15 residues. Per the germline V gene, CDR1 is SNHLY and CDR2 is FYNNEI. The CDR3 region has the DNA TGTGCCAGCAGCATACAGGGGGTTAACACCGGGGAGCTGTTTTTT. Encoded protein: CASSIQGVNTGELFF.

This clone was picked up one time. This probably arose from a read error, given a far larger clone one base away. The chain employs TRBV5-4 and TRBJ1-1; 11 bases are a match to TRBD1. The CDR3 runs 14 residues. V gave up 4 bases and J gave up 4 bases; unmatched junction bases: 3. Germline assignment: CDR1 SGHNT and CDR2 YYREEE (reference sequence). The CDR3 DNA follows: TGTGCCAGCAGCCCCGGGACAGGGGGCACTGAAGCTTTCTTT. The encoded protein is CASSPGTGGTEAFF.

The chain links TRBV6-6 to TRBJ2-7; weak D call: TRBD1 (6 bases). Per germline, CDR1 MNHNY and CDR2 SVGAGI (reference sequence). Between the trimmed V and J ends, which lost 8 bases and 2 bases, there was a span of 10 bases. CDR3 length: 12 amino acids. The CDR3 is CASQGQTYEQYF. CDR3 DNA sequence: TGTGCCAGCCAGGGGCAGACCTACGAGCAGTACTTC.

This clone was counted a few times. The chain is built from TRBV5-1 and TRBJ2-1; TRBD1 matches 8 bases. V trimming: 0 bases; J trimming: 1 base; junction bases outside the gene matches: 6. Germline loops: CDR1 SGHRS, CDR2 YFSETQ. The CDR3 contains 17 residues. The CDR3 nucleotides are TGCGCCAGCAGCTTGGGGGACAGGCGGCGGTCCTACAATGAGCAGTTCTTC. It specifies CASSLGDRRRSYNEQFF. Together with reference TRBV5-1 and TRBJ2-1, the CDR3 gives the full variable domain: KAGVTQTPRYLIKTRGQQVTLSCSPISGHRSVSWYQQTPGQGLQFLFEYFSETQRNKGNFPGRFSGRQFSNSRSEMNVSTLELGDSALYLCASSLGDRRRSYNEQFFGPGTRLTVL.

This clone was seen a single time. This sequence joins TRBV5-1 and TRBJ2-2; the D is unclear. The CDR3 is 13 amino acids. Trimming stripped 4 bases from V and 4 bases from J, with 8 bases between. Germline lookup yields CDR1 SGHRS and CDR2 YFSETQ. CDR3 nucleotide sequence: TGCGCCAGCAGCCCAGTACCCACCGGGGAGCTGTTTTTT. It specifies CASSPVPTGELFF.

The DNA of the CDR3 is TGCGCCAGCAGCTTGGGGCAGTACGACACTGAAGCTTTCTTT. It is translated as CASSLGQYDTEAFF. V and J are TRBV5-1 and TRBJ1-1; D not certain. V dropped 0 bases and J dropped 3 bases, with 9 bases sitting between them. CDR3 length equals 14 residues. Germline CDR1 and CDR2: SGHRS and YFSETQ.